This T cell receptor beta chain comes out of a study of monozygotic twins with cystic fibrosis. Study-wide points: The repertoire was suggested to be naive-dominated, clonality median about 0.0095. Co-twins had the most similar V usage for 13 of 16 pairs, J for 8.

Worth noting for this clone: Its cognate antigen is unknown.

Generated by immunoSEQ multiplex PCR, the TCRdb table keeps only in-frame clones and is missing some. Of tens of thousands of clones in the sample, 95% to 98% were seen once. Sequencing input: blood. The clonotype comes from a girl aged 10 to 17 with cystic fibrosis.

CDR3 residues: CAWSVRGTELFF. Written as DNA, the CDR3 is TGTGCCTGGAGTGTACGAGGGACGGAGCTGTTTTTT. The V and J genes are TRBV30 and TRBJ2-2; D possibly matches TRBD1 or TRBD2 (5 bases each). CDR3 length: 12 residues. The V gene's germline CDR1 is GTSNPN and CDR2 SVGIG (reference sequence). V was shortened by 0 bases and J by 10 bases, with 9 bases between the two germline ends.